This T cell receptor (beta chain) was observed in a study of post-analysis software for immune sequencing data. Study overall: The patients showed relapsing-remitting, secondary progressive and progressive-relapsing multiple sclerosis courses. Study conclusions and caveats: Among a few TRBV segments more frequent in patients than controls were TRBV5-6, TRBV5-1 and TRBV20-1.

As concerns this clonotype: Its antigen is not known.

Built from TCR beta cDNA, the libraries had unique molecular identifiers in them. Some 500,000 cDNA molecules were obtained per 1 to 10 million input T cells. TCRdb reanalysed the PCR reads using MiXCR and keeps one entry per CDR3 protein. The table has about 770,000 distinct CDR3 sequences, 46% seen once; the top ten hold around 4.7%. In germline, CDR1 is DFQATT, CDR2 SNEGSKA (reference sequence). The CDR3 contains 13 residues. Germline trimming cut 3 bases from V and 4 bases from J; bases unmatched to any gene: 3. The sequence was collected from a girl aged 10 to 17 with multiple sclerosis. The V call is TRBV20-1, the J call TRBJ1-5, with TRBD1 matching 7 bases. Sequenced material: blood. The CDR3 nucleotides read TGCAGTGCTAGTGGGACAGCAAATCAGCCCCAGCATTTT. Its translation is CSASGTANQPQHF.